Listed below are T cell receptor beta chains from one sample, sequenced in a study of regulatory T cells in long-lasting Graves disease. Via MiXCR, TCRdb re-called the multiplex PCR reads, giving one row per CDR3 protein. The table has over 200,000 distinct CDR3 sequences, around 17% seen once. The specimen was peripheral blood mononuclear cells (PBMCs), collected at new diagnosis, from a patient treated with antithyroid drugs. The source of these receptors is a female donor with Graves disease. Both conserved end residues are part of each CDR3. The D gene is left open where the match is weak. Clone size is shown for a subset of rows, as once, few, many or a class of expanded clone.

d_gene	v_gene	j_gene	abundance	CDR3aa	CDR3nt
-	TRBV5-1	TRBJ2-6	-	CASSPVGVFSGANVLTF	TGCGCCAGCAGCCCGGTCGGAGTTTTCTCTGGGGCCAACGTCCTGACTTTC
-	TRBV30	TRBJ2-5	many	CAWSVRPSPETQYF	TGTGCCTGGAGTGTAAGGCCCTCGCCCGAGACCCAGTACTTC
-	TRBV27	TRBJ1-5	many	CASSRDGQGNQPQHF	TGTGCCAGCAGTCGCGATGGGCAGGGCAATCAGCCCCAGCATTTT
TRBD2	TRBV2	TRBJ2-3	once	CASSEALGTRGSDTQYF	TGTGCCAGCAGTGAAGCGCTTGGGACTAGGGGATCAGATACGCAGTATTTT
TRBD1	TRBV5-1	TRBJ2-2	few	CASSLTGQGTGELFF	TGCGCCAGCAGCTTGACGGGACAGGGGACCGGGGAGCTGTTTTTT
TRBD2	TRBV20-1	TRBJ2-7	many	CSASLGTSSNEQYF	TGCAGTGCTAGCCTCGGGACTAGCTCGAACGAGCAGTACTTC
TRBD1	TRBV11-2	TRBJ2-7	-	CASTTTRGLEQYF	TGTGCCAGCACGACGACAAGGGGGCTCGAGCAGTACTTC
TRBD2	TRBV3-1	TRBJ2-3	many	CASSQVASGSTDTQYF	TGTGCCAGCAGCCAAGTTGCTAGCGGGAGCACAGATACGCAGTATTTT
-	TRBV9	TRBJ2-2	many	CASSVLPLYVDTGELFF	TGTGCCAGCAGCGTACTCCCCCTCTACGTTGACACCGGGGAGCTGTTTTTT
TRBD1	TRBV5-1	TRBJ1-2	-	CASSLEGGGNYGYTF	TGCGCCAGCAGCTTGGAGGGAGGGGGCAACTATGGCTACACCTTC
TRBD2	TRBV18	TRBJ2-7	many	CASSPAAGGSYEQYF	TGTGCCAGCTCACCCGCAGCGGGAGGCTCCTACGAGCAGTACTTC
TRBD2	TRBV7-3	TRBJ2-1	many	CASSSTSVDEQFF	TGTGCCAGCAGCTCTACTAGCGTCGATGAGCAGTTCTTC
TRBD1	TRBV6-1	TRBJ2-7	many	CASSLQGARGWGEQYF	TGTGCCAGCAGTCTCCAGGGGGCGCGAGGCTGGGGCGAGCAGTACTTC
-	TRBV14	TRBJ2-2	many	CASSQGLWAGELFF	TGTGCCAGCAGCCAAGGGCTTTGGGCCGGGGAGCTGTTTTTT
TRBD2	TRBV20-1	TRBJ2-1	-	CSARGLAGRGQFF	TGCAGTGCTAGGGGACTAGCGGGACGGGGGCAGTTCTTC
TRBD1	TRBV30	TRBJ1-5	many	CAWKTGTSNQPQHF	TGTGCCTGGAAGACAGGGACAAGCAATCAGCCCCAGCATTTT
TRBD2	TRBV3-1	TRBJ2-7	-	CASSATSGRRPSYEQYF	TGTGCCAGCAGCGCGACTAGCGGGAGGAGGCCCTCCTACGAGCAGTACTTC
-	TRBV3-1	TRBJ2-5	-	CASSPGPRETQYF	TGTGCCAGCAGCCCGGGACCTCGAGAGACCCAGTACTTC
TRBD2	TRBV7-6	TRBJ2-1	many	CASSLEASGTGEQFF	TGTGCCAGCAGCTTAGAGGCTAGCGGGACTGGTGAGCAGTTCTTC
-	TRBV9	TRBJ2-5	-	CASSVGLWEETQYF	TGTGCCAGCAGCGTGGGACTGTGGGAAGAGACCCAGTACTTC
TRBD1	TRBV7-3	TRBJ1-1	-	CASSLAPGQGARTEAFF	TGTGCCAGCAGCTTAGCGCCGGGACAGGGGGCGAGGACTGAAGCTTTCTTT
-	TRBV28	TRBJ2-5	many	CASKAGRKETQYF	TGTGCCAGCAAGGCAGGGAGGAAGGAGACCCAGTACTTC
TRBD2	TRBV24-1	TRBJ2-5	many	CATISGTSQETQYF	TGTGCCACCATAAGCGGGACGAGCCAAGAGACCCAGTACTTC
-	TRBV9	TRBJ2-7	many	CASSPSRRVGSYEQYF	TGTGCCAGCAGCCCATCCAGGAGAGTCGGCTCCTACGAGCAGTACTTC
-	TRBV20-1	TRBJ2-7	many	CSAHRTGTYEQYF	TGCAGTGCTCACCGGACGGGAACCTACGAGCAGTACTTC
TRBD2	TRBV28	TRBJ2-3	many	CASIRLAGASTDTQYF	TGTGCCAGCATTCGCCTAGCGGGAGCTAGCACAGATACGCAGTATTTT
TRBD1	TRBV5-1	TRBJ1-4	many	CASRRDSSNEKLFF	TGCGCCAGCAGAAGGGACAGTAGTAATGAAAAACTGTTTTTT
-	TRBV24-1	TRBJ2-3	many	CATSGTPPWDTQYF	TGTGCCACCAGTGGGACCCCACCATGGGATACGCAGTATTTT
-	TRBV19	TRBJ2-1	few	CASRKRDPAFNEQFF	TGTGCCAGTCGGAAAAGGGACCCCGCCTTCAATGAGCAGTTCTTC
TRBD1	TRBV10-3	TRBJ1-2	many	CAIRADRVESHYGYTF	TGTGCCATCAGGGCGGACAGGGTTGAGTCCCACTATGGCTACACCTTC
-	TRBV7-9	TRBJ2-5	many	CASSARETQYF	TGTGCCAGCAGCGCCCGGGAGACCCAGTACTTC
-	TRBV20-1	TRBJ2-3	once	CSARPPWPSTDTQYF	TGCAGTGCTAGACCCCCTTGGCCTAGCACAGATACGCAGTATTTT
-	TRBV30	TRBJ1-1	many	CAWREMNTEAFF	TGTGCCTGGAGGGAGATGAACACTGAAGCTTTCTTT
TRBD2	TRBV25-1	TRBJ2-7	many	CASSLSGSLYEQYF	TGTGCCAGCAGTCTTAGCGGGAGTTTGTACGAGCAGTACTTC
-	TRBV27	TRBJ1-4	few	CASSLLSGGGSGKLFF	TGTGCCAGCAGTTTACTCTCCGGGGGCGGGTCTGGAAAACTGTTTTTT
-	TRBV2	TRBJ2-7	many	CASSDGVIVGEQYF	TGTGCCAGCAGTGACGGGGTAATCGTCGGGGAGCAGTACTTC
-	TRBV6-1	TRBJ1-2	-	CASSGRANYGYTF	TGTGCCAGCTCAGGGAGAGCTAACTATGGCTACACCTTC
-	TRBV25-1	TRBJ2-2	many	CATTARDTGELFF	TGTGCCACCACAGCAAGGGACACCGGGGAGCTGTTTTTT
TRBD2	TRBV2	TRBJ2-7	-	CASSVGTSGSYEQYF	TGTGCCAGCAGCGTAGGGACTAGCGGTTCCTACGAGCAGTACTTC
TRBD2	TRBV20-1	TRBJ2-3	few	CGAHRGLAGGSTDTQYF	TGCGGTGCCCACCGGGGACTAGCGGGAGGGAGCACAGATACGCAGTATTTT
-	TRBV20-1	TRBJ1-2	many	CSASNAKGNYGYTF	TGCAGTGCGAGTAATGCGAAGGGAAACTATGGCTACACCTTC
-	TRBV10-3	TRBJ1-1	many	CAISVLGANTEAFF	TGTGCCATCAGTGTGTTAGGGGCGAACACTGAAGCTTTCTTT
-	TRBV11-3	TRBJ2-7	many	CASSLENYEQYF	TGTGCCAGCAGCTTAGAAAACTACGAGCAGTACTTC
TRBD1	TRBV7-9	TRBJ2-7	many	CASSFGDRDPYEQYF	TGTGCCAGCAGCTTTGGGGACAGGGACCCCTACGAGCAGTACTTC
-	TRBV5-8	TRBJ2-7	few	CASSLAAGYEQYF	TGTGCCAGCAGCTTGGCGGCAGGCTACGAGCAGTACTTC
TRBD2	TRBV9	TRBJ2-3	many	CASSPLAGAVTDTQYF	TGTGCCAGCAGCCCCCTAGCGGGAGCGGTCACAGATACGCAGTATTTT
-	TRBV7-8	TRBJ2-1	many	CASSQHFPGYSYNEQFF	TGTGCCAGCAGCCAACACTTTCCAGGTTATTCCTACAATGAGCAGTTCTTC
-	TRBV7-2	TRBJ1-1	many	CASSLEGGTEAFF	TGTGCCAGCAGCTTAGAAGGGGGAACTGAAGCTTTCTTT